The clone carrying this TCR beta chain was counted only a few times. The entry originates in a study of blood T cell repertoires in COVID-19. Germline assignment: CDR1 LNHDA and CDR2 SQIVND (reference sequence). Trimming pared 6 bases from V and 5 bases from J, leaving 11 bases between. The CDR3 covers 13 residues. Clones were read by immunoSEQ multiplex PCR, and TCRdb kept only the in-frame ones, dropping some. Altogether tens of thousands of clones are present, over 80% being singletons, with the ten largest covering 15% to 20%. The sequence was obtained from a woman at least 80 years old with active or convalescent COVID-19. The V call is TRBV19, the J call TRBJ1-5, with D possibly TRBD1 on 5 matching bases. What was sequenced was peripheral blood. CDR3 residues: CASSRTRDQPQHF. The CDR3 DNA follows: TGTGCCAGTAGCCGGACACGAGATCAGCCCCAGCATTTT.